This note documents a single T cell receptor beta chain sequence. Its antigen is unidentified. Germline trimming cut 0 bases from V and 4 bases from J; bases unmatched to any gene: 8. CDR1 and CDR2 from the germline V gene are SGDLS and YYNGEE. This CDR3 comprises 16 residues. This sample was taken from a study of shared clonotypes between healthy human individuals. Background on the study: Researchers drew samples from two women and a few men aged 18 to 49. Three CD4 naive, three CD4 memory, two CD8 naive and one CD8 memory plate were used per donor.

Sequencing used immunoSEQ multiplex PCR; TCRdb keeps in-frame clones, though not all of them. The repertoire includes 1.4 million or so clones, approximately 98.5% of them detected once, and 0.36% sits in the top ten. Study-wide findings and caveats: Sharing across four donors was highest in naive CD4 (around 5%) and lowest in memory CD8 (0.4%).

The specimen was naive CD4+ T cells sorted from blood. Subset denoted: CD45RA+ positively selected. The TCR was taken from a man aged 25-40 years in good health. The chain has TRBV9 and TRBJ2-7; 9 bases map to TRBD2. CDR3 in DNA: TGTGCCAGCAGCGTAGAGGCTAGCGGGACGCTGTACGAGCAGTACTTC. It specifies CASSVEASGTLYEQYF.